The 30 T cell receptor beta chains presented below share a single source sample, sequenced in a study of OX40 agonist ivuxolimab in advanced cancers. This table comes from immunoSEQ multiplex PCR, and its TCRdb copy is limited to in-frame clones, with some not included. The sample includes about 69,000 clones, approximately 89% of them seen just once. The source material was CD4+ or CD8+ T cells sorted from blood, sampled in a trial of the OX40 agonist ivuxolimab. The receptors shown here come from an adult with an advanced solid tumor such as melanoma, head and neck, liver or kidney cancer.

The J gene is TRBJ1-5, the V gene TRBV19, with D maybe TRBD1 (5 bases). The CDR3 consists of 15 residues. V shed 3 bases and J shed 6 bases, with 15 bases lying between them. Germline CDR1 reads LNHDA; CDR2 reads SQIVND (reference sequence). CDR3 in DNA: TGTGCCAGTAGTATCAGTGGCCAGGGTTTTCAGCCCCAGCATTTT. Translation gives CASSISGQGFQPQHF.

The chain links TRBV14 to TRBJ1-5; D is uncertain. V lost 0 bases and J lost 7, with 7 bases in between. The length of the CDR3 is 13 residues. Germline V gives CDR1 SGHDN, CDR2 FVKESK. The CDR3 DNA reads TGTGCCAGCAGCCAAGACCCGCGGCAGCCCCAGCATTTT. Translation gives CASSQDPRQPQHF.

This chain connects TRBV6-5 to TRBJ2-7, with D perhaps matching TRBD1 or TRBD2 (5 bases each). Germline V gives CDR1 MNHEY, CDR2 SVGAGI. V was cut by 6 bases and J by 4 bases, with 19 bases left in between. The CDR3 runs 15 residues. The CDR3 sequence: CASSLTGTPPYEQYF. CDR3 sequence (DNA): TGTGCCAGCAGCCTTACCGGGACCCCTCCTTACGAGCAGTACTTC.

The chain links TRBV29-1 to TRBJ2-5; the D gene is possibly TRBD1 (7 bases). Per the germline V gene, CDR1 is SQVTM and CDR2 is ANQGSEA. V dropped 6 bases and J dropped 5 bases, with 22 bases sitting between them. The CDR3 runs to 15 residues. CDR3 DNA sequence: TGCAGCGTCCCACCGACAGGGAGGAGTGGGGAGACCCAGTACTTC. It translates to CSVPPTGRSGETQYF.

This clone occurred once. CDR3 sequence: CASSWTGIASYNEQFF. CDR3 DNA: TGTGCCAGTAGTTGGACAGGGATTGCCTCCTACAATGAGCAGTTCTTC. The chain is built from TRBV19 and TRBJ2-1; 8 bases line up with TRBD1. The CDR3 covers 16 residues. V trimming: 5 bases; J trimming: 0 bases; junction bases outside the gene matches: 6. Per germline, CDR1 LNHDA and CDR2 SQIVND (reference sequence).

V is TRBV28 and J is TRBJ1-5; D is ambiguous. CDR1 and CDR2 from the germline V gene are MDHEN and SYDVKM. Trimming removed 4 bases at V and 3 bases at J, with 10 bases between. The CDR3 has 14 amino acids. CDR3 sequence: CASSSGSLNQPQHF. CDR3 nucleotides: TGTGCCAGCAGTTCGGGTAGCCTCAATCAGCCCCAGCATTTT. Full variable domain (outside the CDR3, taken from reference TRBV28 and TRBJ1-5): DVKVTQSSRYLVKRTGEKVFLECVQDMDHENMFWYRQDPGLGLRLIYFSYDVKMKEKGDIPEGYSVSREKKERFSLILESASTNQTSMYLCASSSGSLNQPQHFGDGTRLSIL.

The chain combines TRBV6-1 with TRBJ2-7, with 8 bases matching TRBD2. CDR1 is MNHNS and CDR2 is SASEGT in the germline V gene. This CDR3 is built from 15 residues. With 2 bases clipped from V and 5 bases from J, the junction kept 8 bases outside the gene matches. CDR3 loop: CASSEWDGRANEQYF. The DNA for the CDR3 is TGTGCCAGCAGTGAATGGGACGGGAGGGCCAACGAGCAGTACTTC.

CDR3 coding DNA: TGTGCCAGCAGTTTGCCTAACGAGCAGTACTTC. Translating gives CASSLPNEQYF. This chain links TRBV28 with TRBJ2-7; D is undetermined. The V end lost 3 bases, the J end lost 5 bases, and 5 bases lay between the germline ends. The CDR3 sequence is 11 residues long. Germline V CDR1 and CDR2: MDHEN, SYDVKM.

This clone was recorded once. The chain uses TRBV14 and TRBJ2-3; 10 bases are shared with TRBD2. The CDR3 contains 16 residues. Per germline, CDR1 SGHDN and CDR2 FVKESK. The V segment lost 6 bases and the J segment 2 bases; nucleotides outside the gene matches: 8. The CDR3 nucleotides are TGTGCCAGCAGTCGAAATAGCGGGAGGATCACAGATACGCAGTATTTT. The encoded protein is CASSRNSGRITDTQYF.

The V call is TRBV7-3, the J call TRBJ2-3, with TRBD1 identical over 8 bases. The V and J ends lost 3 bases and 3 bases, in that order; junction bases with no gene match: 8. From germline, CDR1 is SGHTA and CDR2 FQGTGA. The CDR3 consists of 16 residues. The CDR3 DNA follows: TGTGCCAGCAGCTTTTTGGGGCAGGGGGCTACAGATACGCAGTATTTT. Translation gives CASSFLGQGATDTQYF. Combining the CDR3 with reference TRBV7-3 and TRBJ2-3 gives the whole variable domain GAGVSQTPSNKVTEKGKYVELRCDPISGHTALYWYRQSLGQGPEFLIYFQGTGAADDSGLPNDRFFAVRPEGSVSTLKIQRTERGDSAVYLCASSFLGQGATDTQYFGPGTRLTVL.

The chain links TRBV10-3 to TRBJ2-1; no firm D call. CDR3 length equals 12 residues. V was trimmed by 2 bases and J by 6 bases, leaving 5 bases between them. From germline, CDR1 is ENHRY and CDR2 SYGVKD. CDR3 loop: CAISEARNEQFF. The CDR3 coding sequence is TGTGCCATCAGTGAGGCGCGCAATGAGCAGTTCTTC.

The chain recombines TRBV2 with TRBJ2-1; 10 nucleotides agree with TRBD2. Germline CDR1 and CDR2: SNHLY and FYNNEI. The trim removed 6 bases at V and 4 bases at J, leaving 3 bases unmatched. This CDR3 is built from 14 residues. This chain's CDR3 is CASSSLAGYNEQFF. In DNA form, the CDR3 reads TGTGCCAGCAGCTCACTAGCGGGGTACAATGAGCAGTTCTTC.

The chain recombines TRBV7-6 with TRBJ2-1; 13 bases are shared with TRBD2. This CDR3 comprises 17 residues. Germline CDR1 reads SGHVS; CDR2 reads FNYEAQ. V lost 5 bases, J lost 4 bases, and 8 bases stayed unmatched. CDR3 sequence: CASSPGLAGEWYNEQFF. In nucleotides, the CDR3 is TGTGCCAGCAGCCCTGGACTAGCGGGAGAATGGTACAATGAGCAGTTCTTC.

The V call is TRBV5-1, the J call TRBJ1-4; D call uncertain. Trimming pared 2 bases from V and 4 bases from J, leaving 18 bases between. The CDR3 is 17 residues long. Per germline, CDR1 SGHRS and CDR2 YFSETQ. CDR3 protein: CASSLTVGRRINEKLFF. In DNA form, the CDR3 reads TGCGCCAGCAGCTTAACGGTCGGGCGCAGAATTAATGAAAAACTGTTTTTT.

V usage is TRBV20-1 and J usage is TRBJ2-7, with D maybe TRBD1 (6 bases). V was cut by 3 bases and J by 5 bases, with 8 bases left in between. The CDR3 contains 11 residues. The germline CDR1 and CDR2 sequences are DFQATT and SNEGSKA (reference sequence). CDR3 DNA: TGCAGTGCTAGGACAGGCAACGAGCAGTACTTC. Protein: CSARTGNEQYF.

The V call is TRBV10-1, the J call TRBJ1-6; no clear D gene. Germline-derived CDR1 and CDR2 are WNHNN and SYGVQD (reference sequence). The CDR3 contains 13 residues. Trimming stripped 0 bases from V and 7 bases from J, with 4 bases between. In DNA form, the CDR3 reads TGCGCCAGCAGTGAGTCTGCGAATTCACCCCTCCACTTT. Translation gives CASSESANSPLHF.

Only a few counts were recorded for this clone. The V gene is TRBV4-1, the J gene TRBJ1-3; 12 bases align to TRBD1. CDR1 MGHRA and CDR2 YSYEKL come from the germline V gene. Trimming removed 3 bases from V and 2 bases from J; junction bases left unmatched: 11. The CDR3 contains 19 residues. CDR3 coding DNA: TGCGCCAGCAGCCAGGAAACCTCCGGGACAGGGGGCACTGGAAACACCATATATTTT. Protein: CASSQETSGTGGTGNTIYF.

The chain recombines TRBV6-5 with TRBJ2-1, with 13 nucleotides matching TRBD2. V lost 8 bases and J lost 8; bases outside the gene matches: 9. The CDR3 covers 15 residues. CDR1 is MNHEY and CDR2 is SVGAGI in the germline V gene. The CDR3 nucleotides are TGTGCCAGCGCTTTTGGGACTAGCGGGAAATATGAGCAGTTCTTC. Encoded protein: CASAFGTSGKYEQFF.

The genes are TRBV9 and TRBJ1-1; D is undetermined. Trimming took off 4 bases at V and 1 base at J, with 5 bases between the two ends. The CDR3 covers 12 residues. CDR1 is SGDLS and CDR2 is YYNGEE in the germline V gene. The CDR3 DNA is TGTGCCAGCAGCCGGGAGAACACTGAAGCTTTCTTT. Translating it yields CASSRENTEAFF.

The chain joins TRBV27 to TRBJ2-7; a weak D match, TRBD2 (6 bases). V lost 6 bases and J 2 bases, leaving 17 bases between the germline ends. The CDR3 is made up of 15 amino acids. Germline assignment: CDR1 MNHEY and CDR2 SMNVEV (reference sequence). The DNA of the CDR3 is TGTGCCAGCAGACTCTTCGGGGGTACAACCTACGAGCAGTACTTC. The encoded protein is CASRLFGGTTYEQYF.

The V and J genes are TRBV27 and TRBJ1-1; D is ambiguous. The CDR3 length is 14 residues. The V gene's germline CDR1 is MNHEY and CDR2 SMNVEV (reference sequence). V was cut by 3 bases and J by 4 bases, with 12 bases left in between. CDR3 sequence reads: CASSFRPGSTEAFF. CDR3 DNA sequence: TGTGCCAGCAGTTTTCGCCCGGGGTCCACTGAAGCTTTCTTT.

This clone was counted a few times. The CDR3 DNA reads as TGTGCCAGCAGCTCAGGACTAGCGGGATCCGAGCAGTACTTC. Its translation is CASSSGLAGSEQYF. The V call is TRBV7-3, the J call TRBJ2-7, with 12 bases lining up with TRBD2. The CDR3 consists of 14 residues. Germline CDR1 is SGHTA and CDR2 is FQGTGA. The V gene end was trimmed by 4 bases and the J gene end by 6 bases; junction bases not matched to a gene: 4.

The chain carries TRBV19 and TRBJ2-3; D tentatively fits TRBD1 or TRBD2 (6 bases each). The length of the CDR3 is 16 residues. Germline assignment: CDR1 LNHDA and CDR2 SQIVND (reference sequence). Trimming took 9 bases from V and 0 from J, leaving 19 bases between them. This CDR3 is CASRLLRGGSTDTQYF. For the CDR3, the DNA is TGTGCCAGCAGGCTCCTTCGAGGGGGGAGCACAGATACGCAGTATTTT.

The chain is built from TRBV10-1 and TRBJ2-1, with D unclear. CDR1 and CDR2 (germline): WNHNN, SYGVQD (reference sequence). V lost 5 bases and J lost 1, with 6 bases in between. The CDR3 spans 13 residues. The CDR3 sequence is CASSRISYNEQFF. The CDR3 DNA is TGCGCCAGCAGTCGAATTTCCTACAATGAGCAGTTCTTC.

This chain connects TRBV7-8 to TRBJ2-5; 7 positions agree with TRBD2. The CDR3 is made up of 19 amino acids. CDR1 and CDR2 from the germline V gene are SGHVS and FQNEAQ. Unmatched junction bases numbered 22, after V lost 4 bases and J lost 5 bases. This CDR3 is CASSWPSGLPGKVKETQYF. The CDR3 DNA reads TGTGCCAGCAGCTGGCCTAGCGGACTCCCAGGAAAGGTGAAGGAGACCCAGTACTTC.

This sequence joins TRBV18 and TRBJ2-3; 12 nucleotides match TRBD2. From germline, CDR1 is KGHSH and CDR2 LQKENI. The CDR3 runs 15 residues. Losses at the gene ends were 4 bases for V and 4 bases for J; bases not matched to a gene: 3. The CDR3 spells CASSLLAGGADTQYF. The CDR3 DNA reads as TGTGCCAGCTCACTACTAGCGGGAGGCGCAGATACGCAGTATTTT.

This clone has only one observation. The V gene is TRBV6-5, the J gene TRBJ1-5, with a possible D match to TRBD1 (5 bases). Trimming shortened V by 8 bases and J by 7 bases, and 12 bases separated the two germline ends. The CDR3 length is 12 residues. CDR1 and CDR2 (germline): MNHEY, SVGAGI. The CDR3 loop is CASSGIGQPQHF. CDR3 DNA: TGTGCCAGCTCAGGGATTGGCCAGCCCCAGCATTTT.

The J gene is TRBJ2-1, the V gene TRBV19; tentatively, D is TRBD1 (5 bases). The CDR3 sequence is 14 residues long. V was pared by 3 bases and J by 3 bases, with 9 bases between. CDR1 and CDR2 (germline): LNHDA, SQIVND (reference sequence). CDR3: CASSMGRDYNEQFF. CDR3 coding DNA: TGTGCCAGTAGTATGGGGCGAGACTACAATGAGCAGTTCTTC.

The rearrangement joins TRBV13 to TRBJ1-1; no reliable D call. Germline-derived CDR1 and CDR2 are PRHDT and FYEKMQ (reference sequence). The CDR3 consists of 15 residues. V lost 5 bases and J 1 base, leaving 14 bases between the germline ends. The CDR3 DNA reads as TGTGCCAGCAGCCTACCCGAAGACTGGAACACTGAAGCTTTCTTT. Residues: CASSLPEDWNTEAFF.

V and J are TRBV15 and TRBJ1-5, with D tentatively TRBD1 (6 bases). Trimming shortened V by 1 base and J by 7 bases, and 14 bases separated the two germline ends. The CDR3 has 15 amino acids. Germline V gives CDR1 LNHNV, CDR2 YYDKDF (reference sequence). CDR3 nucleotide sequence: TGTGCCACCAGCAGAGGTGGATCAGGGGCCCAGCCCCAGCATTTT. Its translation is CATSRGGSGAQPQHF.